The 10 T cell receptor beta chains in this list originate from one sample, sequenced in a study of shared clonotypes between healthy human individuals. Assay used: immunoSEQ multiplex PCR; TCRdb lists only in-frame clones, some missing. The sample shows around 1.6 million clones, 95% to 99% of them seen only once. The specimen was naive CD4+ T cells sorted from blood. The sample's subset: CD45RA+ positively selected. The receptor set was obtained from a man younger than 45 in good health.

This clone showed up just once. The genes are TRBV7-9 and TRBJ2-3; no firm D call. Germline V gives CDR1 SEHNR, CDR2 FQNEAQ (reference sequence). CDR3 size: 13 residues. Trimming shortened V by 1 base and J by 5 bases, and 7 bases separated the two germline ends. CDR3 bases: TGTGCCAGCAGCTTAGGGGTTGGAGATACGCAGTATTTT. Translated: CASSLGVGDTQYF.

The chain has TRBV7-9 and TRBJ1-4; 7 bases fit TRBD1. Unmatched junction bases numbered 7, after V lost 3 bases and J lost 6 bases. The CDR3 is made up of 15 amino acids. Germline V gene lookup returns CDR1 SEHNR and CDR2 FQNEAQ (reference sequence). DNA of the CDR3: TGTGCCAGCAGCTTCGCCCGTAGGGGGCATGAAAAACTGTTTTTT. Translating it yields CASSFARRGHEKLFF. The complete variable domain, with remaining parts taken from reference TRBV7-9 and TRBJ1-4, reads DTGVSQNPRHKITKRGQNVTFRCDPISEHNRLYWYRQTLGQGPEFLTYFQNEAQLEKSRLLSDRFSAERPKGSFSTLEIQRTEQGDSAMYLCASSFARRGHEKLFFGSGTQLSVL.

The chain links TRBV28 to TRBJ2-7; 13 nucleotides align to TRBD2. Germline V gene data show CDR1 as MDHEN and CDR2 as SYDVKM. There are 17 residues in the CDR3. The trim removed 7 bases at V and 4 bases at J, leaving 13 bases unmatched. The CDR3 reads CASTPAEGLAGVYEQYF. CDR3 bases: TGTGCCAGCACCCCGGCGGAAGGACTAGCGGGAGTTTACGAGCAGTACTTC.

This sequence joins TRBV5-6 and TRBJ2-3, with a tentative D call TRBD1 (5 bases). Germline assignment: CDR1 SGHDT and CDR2 YYEEEE. Trimming cost V 10 bases and J 3 bases, with 18 bases left between them. This CDR3 contains 14 residues. The CDR3 is CAGGWQGGTDTQYF. CDR3 coding DNA: TGTGCCGGTGGTTGGCAGGGTGGTACAGATACGCAGTATTTT.

The rearrangement joins TRBV19 to TRBJ1-5; 7 positions agree with TRBD1. The CDR3 totals 16 residues. CDR1 and CDR2 from the germline V gene are LNHDA and SQIVND (reference sequence). Trimming took 7 bases from V and 5 from J; bases not matched to a gene: 14. The CDR3 loop is CASTKPRQGVHQPQHF. Written as DNA, the CDR3 is TGTGCCAGTACCAAGCCGAGACAGGGCGTTCATCAGCCCCAGCATTTT.

With respect to this clone: This CDR3 is also generated by other DNA sequences in the sample. The CDR3 spells CASSVGPRETQYF. CDR3 nucleotide sequence: TGTGCCAGCAGCGTAGGACCGCGAGAGACCCAGTACTTC. The chain has TRBV9 and TRBJ2-5; D call uncertain. Germline assignment: CDR1 SGDLS and CDR2 YYNGEE. The CDR3 runs 13 residues. With 0 bases removed from V and 4 bases from J, the gap between germline ends came to 7 bases.

This sequence joins TRBV7-2 and TRBJ2-7; D possibly corresponds to TRBD2 (6 bases). Germline CDR1 SGHTA, CDR2 FQGNSA. Trimming took 0 bases from V and 2 from J, leaving 8 bases between them. The CDR3 covers 14 residues. Here the CDR3 DNA reads TGTGCCAGCAGCTTAGCGGAGGGGACCTACGAGCAGTACTTC. Translated, it gives CASSLAEGTYEQYF.

This clone was detected a few times. The genes are TRBV6-4 and TRBJ1-5, with TRBD1 as a possible D gene (5 bases). The ends were cut back, 6 bases at V and 0 bases at J, with 6 bases in the middle. The length of the CDR3 is 13 residues. Looked up from germline, CDR1 is MRHNA and CDR2 is SNTAGT. For the CDR3, the DNA is TGTGCCAGCAGGGGGCGTAGCAATCAGCCCCAGCATTTT. It encodes CASRGRSNQPQHF.

The genes are TRBV7-8 and TRBJ2-5; D possibly corresponds to TRBD1 (6 bases). The V end lost 5 bases, the J end lost 2 bases, and 12 bases lay between the germline ends. This CDR3 has 14 amino acids. Germline V gene data show CDR1 as SGHVS and CDR2 as FQNEAQ. Here the CDR3 DNA reads TGTGCCAGCAGCGCCCGGGACACTCAAGAGACCCAGTACTTC. It translates to CASSARDTQETQYF. The full variable domain, rest sourced from reference TRBV7-8 and TRBJ2-5, is GAGVSQSPRYKVAKRGQDVALRCDPISGHVSLFWYQQALGQGPEFLTYFQNEAQLDKSGLPSDRFFAERPEGSVSTLKIQRTQQEDSAVYLCASSARDTQETQYFGPGTRLLVL.

The chain is built from TRBV19 and TRBJ1-2; D possibly corresponds to TRBD1 (5 bases). The CDR3 sequence is 12 residues long. Germline lookup yields CDR1 LNHDA and CDR2 SQIVND (reference sequence). V was cut by 7 bases and J by 8 bases, with 14 bases left in between. In DNA, the CDR3 is TGTGCCAGTAAGGTCAGGGTCGGCGGCTACACCTTC. Amino acids: CASKVRVGGYTF.